The 7 T cell receptor beta chains given below trace back to one sample, sequenced in a study of blood T cell repertoires in COVID-19. Assay: immunoSEQ multiplex PCR; the TCRdb copy retains only in-frame clones and omits some. The data contain fewer than 350,000 clones, roughly nine tenths of them seen just once; the ten biggest clones take up about 12%. Specimen: peripheral blood. These receptors were taken from a woman under 40 with COVID-19, enrolled during active disease.

A single count supports this clone. The rearrangement joins TRBV7-7 to TRBJ2-7, with TRBD1 matching 11 bases. The CDR3 spans 15 residues. Germline V gives CDR1 SSHAT, CDR2 FNYEAQ (reference sequence). Losses at the gene ends were 5 bases for V and 3 bases for J; bases not matched to a gene: 6. The CDR3 bases are TGTGCCAGCAGCGTTGGACAGGGGGCCTACTACGAGCAGTACTTC. The encoded protein is CASSVGQGAYYEQYF.

This rearrangement joins TRBV5-1 to TRBJ2-1; D gene unclear. This CDR3 has 12 amino acids. Trimming left V 1 base short and J 8 bases short, with 7 bases between. Germline values: CDR1 SGHRS, CDR2 YFSETQ. Written as DNA, the CDR3 is TGCGCCAGCAGCTTGAACAGCCATGAGCAGTTCTTC. Translating gives CASSLNSHEQFF.

This clone was found a few times. The rearrangement joins TRBV2 to TRBJ2-5, with 9 positions matching TRBD1. Germline V gives CDR1 SNHLY, CDR2 FYNNEI. V dropped 4 bases and J dropped 7; count of bases not matched to a gene: 7. The length of the CDR3 is 14 residues. CDR3: CASSGQGVRGTQYF. The CDR3 DNA is TGTGCCAGCAGTGGACAGGGGGTTCGGGGGACCCAGTACTTC.

V usage is TRBV5-1 and J usage is TRBJ2-2; 13 nucleotides match TRBD2. The length of the CDR3 is 18 residues. With V trimmed by 4 bases and J by 6 bases, 12 bases remained unmatched. The germline CDR1 and CDR2 sequences are SGHRS and YFSETQ. CDR3 amino acids: CASSRDPGLAGRAGELFF. CDR3 DNA: TGCGCCAGCAGCCGTGACCCGGGACTAGCGGGGAGAGCCGGGGAGCTGTTTTTT.

This clone was detected once. The genes are TRBV15 and TRBJ2-3; 10 bases are a match to TRBD2. The CDR3 has 16 amino acids. Unmatched junction bases numbered 3, after V lost 1 base and J lost 2 bases. CDR1 LNHNV and CDR2 YYDKDF come from the germline V gene (reference sequence). CDR3 sequence reads: CATSRASGGLTDTQYF. For the CDR3, the DNA is TGTGCCACCAGCAGAGCTAGCGGGGGCCTCACAGATACGCAGTATTTT.

V usage is TRBV12-3 or TRBV12-4 and J usage is TRBJ1-1, with 7 nucleotides matching TRBD1. This CDR3 has 13 residues. After removal of 6 bases from V and 4 bases from J, the junction contained 5 bases not matched to a gene. Here the CDR3 reads CASRSGGITEAFF. CDR3 nucleotides: TGTGCCAGCAGGTCAGGGGGTATCACTGAAGCTTTCTTT.

This chain uses TRBV5-4 with TRBJ2-2; 15 bases agree with TRBD2. CDR1 and CDR2 (germline): SGHNT, YYREEE (reference sequence). The CDR3 is made up of 17 amino acids. J lost 6 bases, V lost 4 bases, and 7 bases had no gene match. The CDR3 nucleotides read TGTGCCAGCAGCACCGGACTAGCGGGGGGGCTTGCCGGGGAGCTGTTTTTT. Its protein product is CASSTGLAGGLAGELFF.